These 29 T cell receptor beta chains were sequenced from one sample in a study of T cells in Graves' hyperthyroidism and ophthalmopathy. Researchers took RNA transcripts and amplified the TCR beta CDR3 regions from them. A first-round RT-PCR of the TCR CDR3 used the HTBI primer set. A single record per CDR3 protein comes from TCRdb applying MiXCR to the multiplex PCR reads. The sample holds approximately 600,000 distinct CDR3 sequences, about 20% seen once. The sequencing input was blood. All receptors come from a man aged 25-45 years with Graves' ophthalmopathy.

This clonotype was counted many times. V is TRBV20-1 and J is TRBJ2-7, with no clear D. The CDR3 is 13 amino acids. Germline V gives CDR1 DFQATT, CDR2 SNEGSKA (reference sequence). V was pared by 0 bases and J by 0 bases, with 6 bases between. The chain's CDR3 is CSARDGRSYEQYF. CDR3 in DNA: TGCAGTGCTAGAGACGGACGCTCCTACGAGCAGTACTTC.

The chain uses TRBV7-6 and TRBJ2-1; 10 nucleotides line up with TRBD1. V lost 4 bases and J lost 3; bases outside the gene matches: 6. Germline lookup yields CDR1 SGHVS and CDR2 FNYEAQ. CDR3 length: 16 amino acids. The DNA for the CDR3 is TGTGCCAGCAGCTACCACGACAGGGGGCTCTACAATGAGCAGTTCTTC. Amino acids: CASSYHDRGLYNEQFF.

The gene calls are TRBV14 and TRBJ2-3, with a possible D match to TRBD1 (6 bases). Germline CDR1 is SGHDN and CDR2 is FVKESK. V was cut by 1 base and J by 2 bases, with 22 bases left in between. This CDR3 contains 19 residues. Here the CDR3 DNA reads TGTGCCAGCAGCCAAGCCAGGGGTAGATATACGGATTACACAGATACGCAGTATTTT. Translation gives CASSQARGRYTDYTDTQYF.

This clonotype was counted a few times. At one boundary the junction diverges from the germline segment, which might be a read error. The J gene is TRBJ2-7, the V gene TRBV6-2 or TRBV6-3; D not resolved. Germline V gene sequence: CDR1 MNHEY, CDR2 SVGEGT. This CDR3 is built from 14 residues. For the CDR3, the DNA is TGTGCCAGCAGCCTTATCGTCGCCTCCAACGAGCAGTACTTC. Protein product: CASSLIVASNEQYF.

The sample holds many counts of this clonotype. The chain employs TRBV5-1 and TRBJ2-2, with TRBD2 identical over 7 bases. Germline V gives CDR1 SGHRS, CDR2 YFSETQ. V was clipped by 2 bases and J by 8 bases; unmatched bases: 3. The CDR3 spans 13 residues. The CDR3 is CASSFREEGELFF. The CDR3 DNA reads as TGCGCCAGCAGCTTCCGGGAGGAGGGGGAGCTGTTTTTT. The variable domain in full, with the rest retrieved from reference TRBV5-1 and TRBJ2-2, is KAGVTQTPRYLIKTRGQQVTLSCSPISGHRSVSWYQQTPGQGLQFLFEYFSETQRNKGNFPGRFSGRQFSNSRSEMNVSTLELGDSALYLCASSFREEGELFFGEGSRLTVL.

CDR3 coding DNA: TGTGCCAGCAGTTTTACAGGGCGCCCCTTGGATTCACCCCTCCACTTT. The encoded protein is CASSFTGRPLDSPLHF. The chain has TRBV28 and TRBJ1-6; TRBD1 might be the D (6 bases). In germline, CDR1 is MDHEN, CDR2 SYDVKM. There are 16 residues in the CDR3. V was clipped by 3 bases and J by 8 bases, with 17 bases between them.

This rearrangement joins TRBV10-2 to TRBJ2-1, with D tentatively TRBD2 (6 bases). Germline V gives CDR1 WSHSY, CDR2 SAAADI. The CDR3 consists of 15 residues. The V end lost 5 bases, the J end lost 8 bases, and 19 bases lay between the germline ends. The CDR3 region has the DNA TGCGCCAGCAGTCAACCGGGACTTGGGGCGGATGAGCAGTTCTTC. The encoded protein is CASSQPGLGADEQFF.

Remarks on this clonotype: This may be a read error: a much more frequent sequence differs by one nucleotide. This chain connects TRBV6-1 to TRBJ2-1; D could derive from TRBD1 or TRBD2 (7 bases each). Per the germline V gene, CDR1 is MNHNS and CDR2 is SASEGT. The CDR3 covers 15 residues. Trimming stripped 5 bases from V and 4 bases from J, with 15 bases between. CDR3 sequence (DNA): TGTGCCAGCAGTCGAAGACAGGGAGGGTACAATGAGCAGTTCTTC. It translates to CASSRRQGGYNEQFF.

CDR3: CAWTRTGPYGYTF. The CDR3 DNA reads as TGTGCCTGGACCAGGACAGGGCCCTATGGCTACACCTTC. V is TRBV30 and J is TRBJ1-2, with 8 bases aligning to TRBD1. This CDR3 is built from 13 residues. Germline CDR1 reads GTSNPN; CDR2 reads SVGIG (reference sequence). With 4 bases clipped from V and 4 bases from J, the junction kept 5 bases outside the gene matches.

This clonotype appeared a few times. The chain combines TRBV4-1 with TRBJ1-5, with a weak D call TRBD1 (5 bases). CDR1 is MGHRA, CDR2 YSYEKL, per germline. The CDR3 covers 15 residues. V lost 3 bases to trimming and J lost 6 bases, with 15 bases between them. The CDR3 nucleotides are TGCGCCAGCAGCCAGGACGCGGGGCTGGGTCAGCCCCAGCATTTT. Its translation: CASSQDAGLGQPQHF.

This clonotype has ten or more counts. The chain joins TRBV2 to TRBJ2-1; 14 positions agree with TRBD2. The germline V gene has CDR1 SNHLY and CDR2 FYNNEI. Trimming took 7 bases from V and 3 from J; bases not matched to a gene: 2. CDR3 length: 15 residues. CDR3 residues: CASTGTSGGYNEQFF. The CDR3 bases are TGTGCCAGCACCGGGACTAGCGGGGGCTACAATGAGCAGTTCTTC.

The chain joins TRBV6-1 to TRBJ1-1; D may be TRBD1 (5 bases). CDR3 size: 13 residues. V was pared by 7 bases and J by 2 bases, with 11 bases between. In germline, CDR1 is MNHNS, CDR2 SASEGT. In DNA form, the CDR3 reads TGTGCCAGCAACCCAGGGATCAACACTGAAGCTTTCTTT. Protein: CASNPGINTEAFF.

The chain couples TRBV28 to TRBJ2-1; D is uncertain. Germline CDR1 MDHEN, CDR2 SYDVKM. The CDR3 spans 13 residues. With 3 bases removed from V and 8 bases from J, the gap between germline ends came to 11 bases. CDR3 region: CASSFQHLDEQFF. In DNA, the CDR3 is TGTGCCAGCAGTTTCCAGCATCTCGATGAGCAGTTCTTC.

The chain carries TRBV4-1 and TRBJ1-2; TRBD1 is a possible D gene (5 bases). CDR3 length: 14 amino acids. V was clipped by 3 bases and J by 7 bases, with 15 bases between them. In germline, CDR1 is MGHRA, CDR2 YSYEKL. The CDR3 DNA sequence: TGCGCCAGCAGCCACCGGGACTCGGACGTTGGCTACACCTTC. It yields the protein CASSHRDSDVGYTF.

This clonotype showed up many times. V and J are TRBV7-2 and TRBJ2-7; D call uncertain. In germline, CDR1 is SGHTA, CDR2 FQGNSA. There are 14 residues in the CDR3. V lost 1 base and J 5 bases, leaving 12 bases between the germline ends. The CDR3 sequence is CASSLGSPNNEQYF. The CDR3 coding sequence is TGTGCCAGCAGCTTAGGTTCCCCGAACAACGAGCAGTACTTC.

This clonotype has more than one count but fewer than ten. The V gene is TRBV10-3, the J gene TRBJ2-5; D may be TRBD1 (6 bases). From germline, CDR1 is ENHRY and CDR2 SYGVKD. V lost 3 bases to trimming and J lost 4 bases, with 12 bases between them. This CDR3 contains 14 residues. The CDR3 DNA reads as TGTGCCATCAGTGACCTACAGGGTCGAGAGACCCAGTACTTC. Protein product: CAISDLQGRETQYF.

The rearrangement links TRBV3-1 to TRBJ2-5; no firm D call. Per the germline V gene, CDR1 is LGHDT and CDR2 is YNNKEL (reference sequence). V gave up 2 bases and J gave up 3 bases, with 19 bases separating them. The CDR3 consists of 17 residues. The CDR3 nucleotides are TGTGCCAGCAGCCAAAGCACTCTCGCGGTTACTAAAGAGACCCAGTACTTC. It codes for CASSQSTLAVTKETQYF.

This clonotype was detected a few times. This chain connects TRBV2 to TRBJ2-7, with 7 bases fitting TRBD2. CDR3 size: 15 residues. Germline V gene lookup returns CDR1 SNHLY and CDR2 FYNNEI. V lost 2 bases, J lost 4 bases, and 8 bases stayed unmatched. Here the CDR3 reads CASSERGGPPYEQYF. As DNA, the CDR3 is TGTGCCAGCAGTGAACGCGGGGGACCCCCTTACGAGCAGTACTTC.

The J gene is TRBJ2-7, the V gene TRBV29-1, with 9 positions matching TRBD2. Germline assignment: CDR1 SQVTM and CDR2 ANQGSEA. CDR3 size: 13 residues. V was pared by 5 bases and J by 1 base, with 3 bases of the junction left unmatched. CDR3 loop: CSVIAGDSYEQYF. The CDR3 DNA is TGCAGCGTTATAGCGGGAGATTCCTACGAGCAGTACTTC.

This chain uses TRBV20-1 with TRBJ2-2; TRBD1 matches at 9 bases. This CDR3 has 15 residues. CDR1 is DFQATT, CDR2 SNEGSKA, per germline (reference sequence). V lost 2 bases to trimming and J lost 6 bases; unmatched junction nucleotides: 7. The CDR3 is CSARNVDRGAGELFF. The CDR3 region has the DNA TGCAGTGCTAGAAACGTGGACAGGGGTGCCGGGGAGCTGTTTTTT.

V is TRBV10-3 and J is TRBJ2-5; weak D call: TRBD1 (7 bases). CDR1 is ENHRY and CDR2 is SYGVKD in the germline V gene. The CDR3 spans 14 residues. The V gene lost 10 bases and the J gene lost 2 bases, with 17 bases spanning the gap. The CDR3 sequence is CASGVSRGQETQYF. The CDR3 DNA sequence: TGTGCCAGCGGGGTGAGCAGGGGGCAAGAGACCCAGTACTTC.

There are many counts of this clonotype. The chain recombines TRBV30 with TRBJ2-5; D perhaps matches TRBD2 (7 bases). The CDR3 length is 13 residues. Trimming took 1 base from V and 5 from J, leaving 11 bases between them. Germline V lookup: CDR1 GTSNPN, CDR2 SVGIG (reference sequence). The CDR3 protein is CAWSGGGLETQYF. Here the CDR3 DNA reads TGTGCCTGGAGTGGGGGGGGGCTTGAGACCCAGTACTTC.

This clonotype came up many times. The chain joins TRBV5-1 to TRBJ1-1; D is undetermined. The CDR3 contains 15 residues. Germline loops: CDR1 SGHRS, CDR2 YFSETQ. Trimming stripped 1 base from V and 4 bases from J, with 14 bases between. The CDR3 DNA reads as TGCGCCAGCAGCTTGAGTCGGGGTTCCGGCACTGAAGCTTTCTTT. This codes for CASSLSRGSGTEAFF.

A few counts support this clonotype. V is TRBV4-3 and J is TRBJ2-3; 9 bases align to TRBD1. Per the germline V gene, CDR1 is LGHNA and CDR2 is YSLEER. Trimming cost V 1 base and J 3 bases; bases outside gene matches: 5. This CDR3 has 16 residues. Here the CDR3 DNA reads TGCGCCAGCAGCCAAGGGCACAGGGGGCAGACAGATACGCAGTATTTT. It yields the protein CASSQGHRGQTDTQYF.

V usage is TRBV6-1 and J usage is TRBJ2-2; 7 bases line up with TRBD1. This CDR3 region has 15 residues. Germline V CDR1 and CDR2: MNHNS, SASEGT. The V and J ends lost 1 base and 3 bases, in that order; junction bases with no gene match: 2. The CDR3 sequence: CASSEGTGDTGELFF. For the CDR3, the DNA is TGTGCCAGCAGTGAAGGGACAGGCGACACCGGGGAGCTGTTTTTT.

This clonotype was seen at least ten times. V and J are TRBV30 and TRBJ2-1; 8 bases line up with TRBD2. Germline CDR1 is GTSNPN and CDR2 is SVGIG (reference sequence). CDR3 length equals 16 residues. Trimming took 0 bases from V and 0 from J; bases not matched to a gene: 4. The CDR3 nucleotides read TGTGCCTGGAGTGTAGGGACTAGTAGCTCCTACAATGAGCAGTTCTTC. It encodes CAWSVGTSSSYNEQFF.

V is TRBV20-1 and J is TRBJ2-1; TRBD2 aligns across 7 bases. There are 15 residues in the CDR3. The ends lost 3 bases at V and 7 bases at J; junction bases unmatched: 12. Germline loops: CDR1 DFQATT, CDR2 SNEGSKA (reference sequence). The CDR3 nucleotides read TGCAGTGCTAGGAGGAGTGTGGCTAGCGGTAATGAGCAGTTCTTC. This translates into CSARRSVASGNEQFF.

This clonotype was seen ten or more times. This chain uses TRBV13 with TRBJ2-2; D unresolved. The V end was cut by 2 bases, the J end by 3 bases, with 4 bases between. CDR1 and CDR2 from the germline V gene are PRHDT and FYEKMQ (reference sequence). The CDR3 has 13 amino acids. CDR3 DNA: TGTGCCAGCAGCTTACCGTACACCGGGGAGCTGTTTTTT. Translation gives CASSLPYTGELFF.

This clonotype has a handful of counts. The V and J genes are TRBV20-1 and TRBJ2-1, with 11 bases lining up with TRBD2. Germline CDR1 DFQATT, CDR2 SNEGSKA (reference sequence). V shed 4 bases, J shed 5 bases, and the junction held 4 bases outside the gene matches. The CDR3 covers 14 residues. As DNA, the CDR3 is TGCAGTGCTACTAGCGGGAGGAAGAACAATGAGCAGTTCTTC. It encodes CSATSGRKNNEQFF.